This T cell receptor (beta chain) was profiled in a study of cytomegalovirus exposure and HLA in healthy donors. Findings and limits, study-wide: CMV serostatus alone was available as immune exposure information.

CDR3 length: 16 amino acids. Trimming took 2 bases from V and 7 from J; bases not matched to a gene: 5. In germline, CDR1 is MNHEY, CDR2 SVGAGI. Concerning this clone itself: What it binds is unknown.

The PCR contained 60 Vbeta and 13 Jbeta primers. The protocol was immunoSEQ multiplex PCR, while the TCRdb copy is restricted to in-frame clones and leaves out a portion. The repertoire consists of roughly 230,000 clones, with nearly 95% occurring once and the leading ten covering roughly 1.6%. The sample was PBMCs. The chain couples TRBV6-5 to TRBJ1-6, with 10 bases aligning to TRBD1. The receptor comes from a girl aged 2 to 9 in good health and CMV-seronegative. CDR3 loop: CASSYTSGQGNSPLHF. The CDR3 DNA reads as TGTGCCAGCAGTTACACCTCGGGACAGGGGAATTCACCCCTCCACTTT.